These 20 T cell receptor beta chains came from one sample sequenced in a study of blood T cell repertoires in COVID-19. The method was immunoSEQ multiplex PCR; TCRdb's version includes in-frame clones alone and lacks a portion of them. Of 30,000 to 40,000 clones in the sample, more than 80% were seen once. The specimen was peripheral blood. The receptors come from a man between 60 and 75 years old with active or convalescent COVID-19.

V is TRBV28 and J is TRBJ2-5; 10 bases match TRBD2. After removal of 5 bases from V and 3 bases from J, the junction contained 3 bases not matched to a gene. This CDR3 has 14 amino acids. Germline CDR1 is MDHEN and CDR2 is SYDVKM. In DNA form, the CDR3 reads TGTGCCAGCAGTAAAAGCGGGGGGGAAGAGACCCAGTACTTC. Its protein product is CASSKSGGEETQYF.

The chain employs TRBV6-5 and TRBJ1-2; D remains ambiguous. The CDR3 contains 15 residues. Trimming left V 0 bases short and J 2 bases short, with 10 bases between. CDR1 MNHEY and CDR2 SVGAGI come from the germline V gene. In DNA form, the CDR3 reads TGTGCCAGCAGTTACTCGGGCAGACCGAACTATGGCTACACCTTC. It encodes CASSYSGRPNYGYTF.

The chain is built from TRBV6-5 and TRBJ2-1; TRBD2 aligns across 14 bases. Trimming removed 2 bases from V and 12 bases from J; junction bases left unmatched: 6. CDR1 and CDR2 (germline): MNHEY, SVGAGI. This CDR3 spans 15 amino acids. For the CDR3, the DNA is TGTGCCAGCAGTTACGGGACTAGCGGGAGCTTCCGGCAGTTCTTC. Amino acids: CASSYGTSGSFRQFF.

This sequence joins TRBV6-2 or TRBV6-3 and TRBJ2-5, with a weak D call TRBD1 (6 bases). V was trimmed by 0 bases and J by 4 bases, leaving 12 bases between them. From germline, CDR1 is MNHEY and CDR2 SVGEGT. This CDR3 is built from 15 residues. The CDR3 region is CASSYSFRDTETQYF. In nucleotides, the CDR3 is TGTGCCAGCAGTTACTCCTTTCGGGACACAGAGACCCAGTACTTC.

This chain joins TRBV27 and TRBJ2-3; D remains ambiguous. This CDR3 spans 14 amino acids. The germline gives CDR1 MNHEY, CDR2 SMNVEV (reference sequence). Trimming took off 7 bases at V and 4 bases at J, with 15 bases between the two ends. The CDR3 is CASKQDRSADTQYF. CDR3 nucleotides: TGTGCCAGCAAGCAGGATCGTTCCGCAGATACGCAGTATTTT.

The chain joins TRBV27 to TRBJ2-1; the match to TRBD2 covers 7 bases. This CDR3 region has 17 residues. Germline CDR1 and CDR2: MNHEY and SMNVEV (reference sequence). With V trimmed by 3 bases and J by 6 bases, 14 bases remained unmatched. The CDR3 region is CASSLGRASGFVNEQFF. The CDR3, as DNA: TGTGCCAGCAGTTTGGGGAGGGCGTCTGGGTTCGTCAATGAGCAGTTCTTC.

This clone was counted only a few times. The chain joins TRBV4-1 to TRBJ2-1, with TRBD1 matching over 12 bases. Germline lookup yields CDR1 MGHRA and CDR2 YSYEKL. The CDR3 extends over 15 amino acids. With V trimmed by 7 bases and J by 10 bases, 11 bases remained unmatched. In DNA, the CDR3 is TGCGCCAGCAACTTGGGACAGGGGGCAGTAGGAGAGCAGTTCTTC. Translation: CASNLGQGAVGEQFF.

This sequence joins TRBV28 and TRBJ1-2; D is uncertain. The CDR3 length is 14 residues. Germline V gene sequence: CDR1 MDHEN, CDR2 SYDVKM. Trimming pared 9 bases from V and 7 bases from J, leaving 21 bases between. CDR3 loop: CASQPGLASSGYTF. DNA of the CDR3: TGTGCCAGTCAGCCGGGCTTAGCTAGCTCTGGCTACACCTTC.

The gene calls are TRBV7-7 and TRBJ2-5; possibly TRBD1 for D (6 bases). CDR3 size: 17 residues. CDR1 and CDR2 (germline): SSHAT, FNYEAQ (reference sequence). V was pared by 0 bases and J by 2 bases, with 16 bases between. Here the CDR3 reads CASSLAPRGGSQETQYF. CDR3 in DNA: TGTGCCAGCAGCTTAGCTCCCAGAGGGGGATCGCAAGAGACCCAGTACTTC.

Written as DNA, the CDR3 is TGTGCCAGTAGTATATTGGACACGGTTGAGCAGTTCTTC. Its protein product is CASSILDTVEQFF. The genes are TRBV19 and TRBJ2-1; D might be TRBD1 (5 bases). Germline lookup yields CDR1 LNHDA and CDR2 SQIVND (reference sequence). V dropped 2 bases and J dropped 9 bases, with 11 bases sitting between them. CDR3 length equals 13 residues.

CDR3: CASSEAKGRDEQYV. CDR3 bases: TGTGCCAGCAGTGAAGCGAAGGGCAGGGACGAGCAGTACGTC. The rearrangement joins TRBV6-1 to TRBJ2-7, with a possible D match to TRBD1 (5 bases). The V end was cut by 0 bases, the J end by 5 bases, with 11 bases between. Per germline, CDR1 MNHNS and CDR2 SASEGT. CDR3 length equals 14 residues.

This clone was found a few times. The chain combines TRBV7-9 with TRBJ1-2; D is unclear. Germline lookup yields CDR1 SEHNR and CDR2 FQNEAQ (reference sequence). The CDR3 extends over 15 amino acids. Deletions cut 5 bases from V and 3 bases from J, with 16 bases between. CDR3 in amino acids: CASSAPQSLYYGYTF. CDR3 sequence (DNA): TGTGCCAGCAGCGCGCCACAGAGCCTGTACTATGGCTACACCTTC.

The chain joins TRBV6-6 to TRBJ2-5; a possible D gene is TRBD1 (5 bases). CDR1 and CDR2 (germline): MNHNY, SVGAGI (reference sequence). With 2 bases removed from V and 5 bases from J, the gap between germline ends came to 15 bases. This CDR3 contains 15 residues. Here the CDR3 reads CASSYGAASGETQYF. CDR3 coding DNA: TGTGCCAGCAGTTACGGGGCCGCCTCCGGGGAGACCCAGTACTTC.

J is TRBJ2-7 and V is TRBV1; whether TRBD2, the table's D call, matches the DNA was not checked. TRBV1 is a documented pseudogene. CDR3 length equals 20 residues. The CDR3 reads CTSSQDRAPFSGPSSYEQYV. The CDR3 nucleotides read TGCACCAGCAGCCAAGATCGGGCGCCTTTTAGCGGGCCAAGCTCCTACGAGCAGTACGTC.

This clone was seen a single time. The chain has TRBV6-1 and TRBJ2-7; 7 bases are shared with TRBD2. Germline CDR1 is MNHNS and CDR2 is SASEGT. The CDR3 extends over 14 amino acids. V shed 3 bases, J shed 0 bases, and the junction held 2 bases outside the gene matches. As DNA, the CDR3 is TGTGCCAGCAGTGACGGGGGGAGCTCCTACGAGCAGTACGTC. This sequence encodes CASSDGGSSYEQYV.

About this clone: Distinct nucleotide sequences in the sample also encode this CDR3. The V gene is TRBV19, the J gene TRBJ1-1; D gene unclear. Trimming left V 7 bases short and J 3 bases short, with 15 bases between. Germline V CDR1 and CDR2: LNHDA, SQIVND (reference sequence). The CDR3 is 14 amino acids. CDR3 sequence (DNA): TGTGCCAGTACCCCCAGGAGGCGGGACACTGAAGCTTTCTTT. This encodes CASTPRRRDTEAFF.

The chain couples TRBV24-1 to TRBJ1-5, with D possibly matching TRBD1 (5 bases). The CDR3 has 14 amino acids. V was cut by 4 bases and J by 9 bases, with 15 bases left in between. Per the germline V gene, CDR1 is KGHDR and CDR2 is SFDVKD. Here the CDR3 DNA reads TGTGCCACCAGTGACCGGGGGACGTCTCGGCCCCAGCATTTT. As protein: CATSDRGTSRPQHF.

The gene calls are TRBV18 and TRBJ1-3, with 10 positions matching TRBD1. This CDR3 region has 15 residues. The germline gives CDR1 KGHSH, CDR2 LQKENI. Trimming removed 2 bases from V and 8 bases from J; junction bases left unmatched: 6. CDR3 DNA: TGTGCCAGCTCACCATATGGGACAGGGGCGGACACCATATATTTT. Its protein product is CASSPYGTGADTIYF.

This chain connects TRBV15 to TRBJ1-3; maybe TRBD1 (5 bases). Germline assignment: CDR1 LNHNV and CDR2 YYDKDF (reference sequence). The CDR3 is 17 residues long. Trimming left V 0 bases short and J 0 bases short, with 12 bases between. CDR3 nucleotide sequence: TGTGCCACCAGCAGAGATTGGGGGGGTAGCTCTGGAAACACCATATATTTT. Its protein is CATSRDWGGSSGNTIYF.

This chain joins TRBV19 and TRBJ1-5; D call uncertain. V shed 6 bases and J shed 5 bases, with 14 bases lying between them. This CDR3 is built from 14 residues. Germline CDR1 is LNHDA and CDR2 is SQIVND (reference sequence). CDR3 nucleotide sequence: TGTGCCAGTAGCTTGAGACCGGGAGATCAGCCCCAGCATTTT. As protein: CASSLRPGDQPQHF. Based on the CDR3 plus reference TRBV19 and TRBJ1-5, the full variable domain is DGGITQSPKYLFRKEGQNVTLSCEQNLNHDAMYWYRQDPGQGLRLIYYSQIVNDFQKGDIAEGYSVSREKKESFPLTVTSAQKNPTAFYLCASSLRPGDQPQHFGDGTRLSIL.